This TCR beta chain came from a study of blood T cell repertoires in COVID-19. In the study overall: COVID-19 samples from acute and convalescent phases originated in the United States, Italy and Spain.

In the source study's methods: Reference gene primers were amplified, and this amplification served to estimate nucleated cell counts. Libraries were prepared by immunoSEQ multiplex PCR; TCRdb keeps only in-frame clonotypes and omits some of them. The V and J calls and clone size come from that table; D and trimming were worked out from the DNA. The sample has about 140,000 clones, around 84% seen once. V was clipped by 3 bases and J by 6 bases; unmatched bases: 14. This CDR3 is built from 17 residues. CDR1 is SGDLS and CDR2 is YYNGEE in the germline V gene. The genes are TRBV9 and TRBJ2-3, with 9 bases fitting TRBD2. Sequencing input: peripheral blood. The source of this sequence is a human donor in a cohort sampled during active COVID-19. CDR3 coding DNA: TGTGCCAGCAGCGAGGGGGTAGCGGGAGACCCCTTGGATACGCAGTATTTT. Translation: CASSEGVAGDPLDTQYF.